Shown below are 32 T cell receptor beta chains from a single sample sequenced in a study of T cells in Graves' hyperthyroidism and ophthalmopathy (dated 2019 in TCRdb). The library was made by multiplex PCR. The reads were generated on an Illumina HiSeq 2000. The TCR beta CDR3 regions were amplified from the RNA transcripts. For the first round of RT-PCR on the TCR CDR3, the HTBI primer set was used together with the Qiagen OneStep RT-PCR kit. The public reads were reprocessed in TCRdb via fastp at Q25 and MiXCR, keeping in-frame beta chains. Each CDR3 protein appears once, grouped with its most common genes and DNA. This sample is represented by about 700,000 distinct CDR3 sequences; approximately 14% of them were singletons. The ten largest clones take up roughly 10% of the sample. The source material was blood. The receptors stem from a woman aged 18-29 years with Graves' hyperthyroidism.

This clonotype was detected only a few times. J is TRBJ2-2 and V is TRBV5-1; 7 nucleotides agree with TRBD2. Trimming at V came to 3 bases and at J to 4 bases, leaving 9 bases not matched to a gene. Germline V gene sequence: CDR1 SGHRS, CDR2 YFSETQ. The CDR3 totals 16 residues. The CDR3 DNA is TGCGCCAGCAGCTCCAGCGGGATGGGAGGCACCGGGGAGCTGTTTTTT. Its protein is CASSSSGMGGTGELFF. Full variable domain (outside the CDR3, taken from reference TRBV5-1 and TRBJ2-2): KAGVTQTPRYLIKTRGQQVTLSCSPISGHRSVSWYQQTPGQGLQFLFEYFSETQRNKGNFPGRFSGRQFSNSRSEMNVSTLELGDSALYLCASSSSGMGGTGELFFGEGSRLTVL.

This clonotype was observed at least ten times. The chain joins TRBV28 to TRBJ1-5, with D perhaps TRBD1 (6 bases). Germline V gives CDR1 MDHEN, CDR2 SYDVKM. With 3 bases removed from V and 0 bases from J, the gap between germline ends came to 9 bases. The CDR3 has 15 residues. DNA of the CDR3: TGTGCCAGCAGTTTGGGGGGGCATAGCAATCAGCCCCAGCATTTT. This sequence encodes CASSLGGHSNQPQHF.

V usage is TRBV19 and J usage is TRBJ2-3, with TRBD2 matching over 8 bases. Germline V CDR1 and CDR2: LNHDA, SQIVND (reference sequence). V shed 4 bases and J 2 bases; nucleotides not matched to a gene: 11. CDR3 length equals 17 residues. The CDR3, as DNA: TGTGCCAGTAGTAAGATTGCCCCTAGCGGGTACACAGATACGCAGTATTTT. Translation gives CASSKIAPSGYTDTQYF.

This clonotype has at least ten counts. The chain links TRBV11-2 to TRBJ2-1; 9 positions agree with TRBD2. Trimming cost V 2 bases and J 5 bases; bases outside gene matches: 4. The germline gives CDR1 SGHAT, CDR2 FQNNGV. The CDR3 is 15 amino acids. The CDR3 bases are TGTGCCAGCAGCTTAAGGCGCGGGAGGGACAATGAGCAGTTCTTC. Amino acids: CASSLRRGRDNEQFF.

The table lists this clonotype with many counts. The chain links TRBV6-2 or TRBV6-3 to TRBJ2-5, with no clear D. This CDR3 region has 12 residues. V shed 0 bases and J shed 5 bases, with 4 bases lying between them. Germline assignment: CDR1 MNHEY and CDR2 SVGEGT. CDR3 in DNA: TGTGCCAGCAGTTACTCGGTTGAGACCCAGTACTTC. It yields the protein CASSYSVETQYF.

The chain has TRBV3-1 and TRBJ2-7; D could derive from TRBD1 or TRBD2 (6 bases each). This CDR3 has 13 amino acids. V gave up 4 bases and J gave up 4 bases, with 11 bases separating them. Germline lookup yields CDR1 LGHDT and CDR2 YNNKEL (reference sequence). DNA for the CDR3: TGTGCCAGCAGCCGCGGGGACACTTACGAGCAGTACTTC. It yields the protein CASSRGDTYEQYF.

This clonotype was counted many times. The genes are TRBV5-4 and TRBJ2-2; 12 bases fit TRBD2. This CDR3 has 19 residues. Germline V gene sequence: CDR1 SGHNT, CDR2 YYREEE (reference sequence). J gave up 0 bases and V 1 base, and 7 bases lay outside the gene matches. The CDR3 here is CASSLYWLAGGTNTGELFF. Written as DNA, the CDR3 is TGTGCCAGCAGCTTGTACTGGCTAGCGGGAGGGACGAACACCGGGGAGCTGTTTTTT.

The gene calls are TRBV5-1 and TRBJ2-5; perhaps TRBD2 as D (6 bases). With 2 bases removed from V and 7 bases from J, the gap between germline ends came to 15 bases. Looked up from germline, CDR1 is SGHRS and CDR2 is YFSETQ. This CDR3 spans 14 amino acids. The CDR3 sequence is CASSFSTSGGTQYF. The CDR3 bases are TGCGCCAGCAGCTTTTCGACTAGTGGGGGGACCCAGTACTTC.

This clonotype has a count of ten or more. This chain joins TRBV27 and TRBJ2-1; the D gene could be TRBD1 or TRBD2 (5 bases each). Germline loops: CDR1 MNHEY, CDR2 SMNVEV (reference sequence). Trimming removed 1 base from V and 5 bases from J, with 12 bases in between. The CDR3 runs 15 residues. The CDR3 coding sequence is TGTGCCAGCAGTTTATTTGGGACCAGAGACAATGAGCAGTTCTTC. Its translation: CASSLFGTRDNEQFF.

At least ten counts were recorded for this clonotype. This chain links TRBV30 with TRBJ1-4; unclear D gene. CDR3 length equals 15 residues. The germline gives CDR1 GTSNPN, CDR2 SVGIG (reference sequence). V lost 1 base, J lost 4 bases, and 13 bases lay in between. CDR3 bases: TGTGCCTGGAGTGAATGGGGAATCCTTAATGAAAAACTGTTTTTT. Translating it yields CAWSEWGILNEKLFF.

This clonotype is a singleton in its sample. J is TRBJ1-2 and V is TRBV27; TRBD1 might be the D (5 bases). Germline-derived CDR1 and CDR2 are MNHEY and SMNVEV (reference sequence). The V gene lost 0 bases and the J gene lost 6 bases, with 14 bases spanning the gap. This CDR3 is 15 amino acids long. CDR3 bases: TGTGCCAGCAGTTTATCTTATTTGGGGGGTGATGGCTACACCTTC. As protein: CASSLSYLGGDGYTF.

This clonotype showed up many times. V and J are TRBV7-9 and TRBJ1-5; 7 nucleotides line up with TRBD1. J lost 5 bases, V lost 1 base, and 2 bases had no gene match. Per germline, CDR1 SEHNR and CDR2 FQNEAQ (reference sequence). This CDR3 spans 14 amino acids. The CDR3 DNA is TGTGCCAGCAGCTTAGGACAGGGTGATCAGCCCCAGCATTTT. This sequence encodes CASSLGQGDQPQHF. Looking up the rest from reference TRBV7-9 and TRBJ1-5 gives the full variable domain: DTGVSQNPRHKITKRGQNVTFRCDPISEHNRLYWYRQTLGQGPEFLTYFQNEAQLEKSRLLSDRFSAERPKGSFSTLEIQRTEQGDSAMYLCASSLGQGDQPQHFGDGTRLSIL.

The genes are TRBV24-1 and TRBJ1-2; TRBD1 is a possible D gene (5 bases). Per germline, CDR1 KGHDR and CDR2 SFDVKD. Trimming pared 3 bases from V and 5 bases from J, leaving 12 bases between. The CDR3 is 14 amino acids. The CDR3 loop reads CATSDSDRPYGYTF. The CDR3 region has the DNA TGTGCCACCAGTGATAGCGACAGACCGTATGGCTACACCTTC.

This clonotype has ten or more counts. The chain couples TRBV5-4 to TRBJ2-3, with D perhaps TRBD1 (6 bases). There are 15 residues in the CDR3. Germline lookup yields CDR1 SGHNT and CDR2 YYREEE (reference sequence). Trimming removed 2 bases at V and 3 bases at J, with 13 bases between. The CDR3, as DNA: TGTGCCAGCAGCTTTTACAGGGCTGGGACAGATACGCAGTATTTT. Translation: CASSFYRAGTDTQYF.

This clonotype was picked up a small number of times. The V call is TRBV24-1, the J call TRBJ2-3, with D maybe TRBD1 (6 bases). The CDR3 consists of 13 residues. Between the trimmed V and J ends, which lost 5 bases and 4 bases, there was a span of 9 bases. Germline V gives CDR1 KGHDR, CDR2 SFDVKD. This CDR3 reads CATSGTEPDTQYF. The DNA for the CDR3 is TGTGCCACCAGTGGGACAGAACCAGATACGCAGTATTTT.

This clonotype was detected a few times. The rearrangement links TRBV25-1 to TRBJ2-2; D is possibly TRBD2 (5 bases). The germline V and J ends were trimmed by 4 bases and 0 bases, with 12 bases remaining between them. The CDR3 is 16 amino acids. Germline CDR1 reads MGHDK; CDR2 reads SYGVNS. The CDR3 reads CASSALDGANTGELFF. The CDR3 region has the DNA TGTGCCAGCAGTGCCCTAGACGGGGCGAACACCGGGGAGCTGTTTTTT.

In its sample, this clonotype was seen a few times. The V call is TRBV29-1, the J call TRBJ2-1, with 8 nucleotides matching TRBD1. Germline CDR1 SQVTM, CDR2 ANQGSEA. The CDR3 loop spans 14 amino acids. V gave up 7 bases and J gave up 9 bases; unmatched junction bases: 14. CDR3 residues: CSALGRTGLTEQFF. In DNA form, the CDR3 reads TGCAGCGCCCTCGGCCGGACAGGGTTAACTGAGCAGTTCTTC.

Comments on this clonotype: Being one base from a much bigger clone, this may be a read error. A read error is likely, as this CDR3 ends without the conserved phenylalanine or tryptophan. The chain recombines TRBV30 with TRBJ1-4; D is uncertain. Trimming took off 2 bases at V and 1 base at J, with 8 bases between the two ends. Germline V gives CDR1 GTSNPN, CDR2 SVGIG (reference sequence). CDR3 size: 14 residues. This CDR3 is CAWSQVVTNEKLFL. The CDR3 coding sequence is TGTGCCTGGAGTCAGGTGGTAACTAATGAAAAACTGTTTCTT.

This clonotype was seen repeatedly, ten times or more. The gene calls are TRBV10-3 and TRBJ2-7, with 10 nucleotides matching TRBD1. Germline CDR1 is ENHRY and CDR2 is SYGVKD. Trimming at V came to 6 bases and at J to 0 bases, leaving 8 bases not matched to a gene. The CDR3 runs to 16 residues. The CDR3 loop reads CAISGTGAQLSYEQYF. As DNA, the CDR3 is TGTGCCATCAGCGGGACAGGGGCCCAACTCTCCTACGAGCAGTACTTC.

This clonotype was seen a few times. This chain links TRBV11-2 with TRBJ2-7; D possibly corresponds to TRBD1 (6 bases). The ends were cut back, 5 bases at V and 4 bases at J, with 21 bases in the middle. There are 16 residues in the CDR3. The V gene's germline CDR1 is SGHAT and CDR2 FQNNGV. The CDR3 region has the DNA TGTGCCAGCAGCCAGGGGTGGCCCTCAACGGGATACGAGCAGTACTTC. Protein sequence: CASSQGWPSTGYEQYF.

This clonotype showed up many times. V usage is TRBV7-9 and J usage is TRBJ2-3, with 9 bases lining up with TRBD2. Germline V gives CDR1 SEHNR, CDR2 FQNEAQ (reference sequence). Trimming removed 2 bases from V and 6 bases from J; junction bases left unmatched: 6. This CDR3 contains 15 residues. The CDR3 loop is CASSLISGRWDTQYF. Here the CDR3 DNA reads TGTGCCAGCAGCTTAATCAGCGGGAGGTGGGATACGCAGTATTTT.

This clonotype was seen only a few times. The chain uses TRBV30 and TRBJ1-3; 7 nucleotides agree with TRBD1. Trimming cost V 1 base and J 3 bases; bases outside gene matches: 6. Germline assignment: CDR1 GTSNPN and CDR2 SVGIG (reference sequence). This CDR3 region has 15 residues. CDR3 DNA sequence: TGTGCCTGGAGTGGGATGACAGGGAATGGAAACACCATATATTTT. The encoded protein is CAWSGMTGNGNTIYF.

This clonotype was seen only a few times. A much larger clone differs from this one at a single base, so this may be a read error. The chain has TRBV5-5 and TRBJ2-1; D unresolved. Germline V gene sequence: CDR1 SGHKS, CDR2 YYEKEE (reference sequence). This CDR3 contains 12 residues. Trimming removed 5 bases at V and 5 bases at J, with 8 bases between. The CDR3 DNA is TGTGCCAGCAGGTCAGGTGACAATGAGCAGTTCTTC. Translating it yields CASRSGDNEQFF.

The chain links TRBV4-3 to TRBJ1-1; D is undetermined. This CDR3 comprises 13 residues. Between the trimmed V and J ends, which lost 8 bases and 0 bases, there was a span of 10 bases. The germline gives CDR1 LGHNA, CDR2 YSLEER. The CDR3 here is CASRRAMNTEAFF. For the CDR3, the DNA is TGCGCCAGCCGGCGGGCCATGAACACTGAAGCTTTCTTT.

The chain combines TRBV5-6 with TRBJ1-2; a weak D match, TRBD1 (5 bases). The V end lost 7 bases, the J end lost 6 bases, and 13 bases lay between the germline ends. The CDR3 totals 12 residues. Germline loops: CDR1 SGHDT, CDR2 YYEEEE. The CDR3 nucleotides read TGTGCCAGCTACGACAGACAAGATGGCTACACCTTC. Translation gives CASYDRQDGYTF.

This clonotype appeared many times. This CDR3 reads CSARVYSSTRVETQYF. The CDR3 DNA follows: TGCAGTGCTAGAGTCTACTCCTCAACTAGAGTGGAGACCCAGTACTTC. The J gene is TRBJ2-5, the V gene TRBV20-1, with D perhaps TRBD2 (5 bases). The V end was cut by 1 base, the J end by 5 bases, with 20 bases between. The CDR3 contains 16 residues. In germline, CDR1 is DFQATT, CDR2 SNEGSKA (reference sequence).

The rearrangement uses TRBV12-3 or TRBV12-4 and TRBJ1-1; TRBD1 matches 8 bases. This CDR3 comprises 16 residues. J lost 6 bases, V lost 3 bases, and 12 bases had no gene match. In DNA form, the CDR3 reads TGTGCCAGCAGTTTTGTCACAGGGGGAGGGTATTCTGAAGCTTTCTTT. It codes for CASSFVTGGGYSEAFF.

This clonotype was seen at least ten times. V and J are TRBV12-3 or TRBV12-4 and TRBJ2-1; weak D call: TRBD2 (6 bases). V lost 6 bases to trimming and J lost 2 bases, with 11 bases between them. There are 14 residues in the CDR3. The CDR3 sequence is CASSLAGPYNEQFF. The DNA for the CDR3 is TGTGCCAGCAGCTTGGCGGGACCCTACAATGAGCAGTTCTTC.

V usage is TRBV7-2 and J usage is TRBJ2-7; maybe TRBD1 (5 bases). Germline lookup yields CDR1 SGHTA and CDR2 FQGNSA. Trimming pared 4 bases from V and 3 bases from J, leaving 19 bases between. The CDR3 sequence is 16 residues long. Written as DNA, the CDR3 is TGTGCCAGCAGCTCACCCCGACGCCAGGGTGGCTACGAGCAGTACTTC. It specifies CASSSPRRQGGYEQYF.

This clonotype was detected only a few times. The chain employs TRBV6-2 or TRBV6-3 and TRBJ1-6; D perhaps matches TRBD1 (5 bases). The V gene's germline CDR1 is MNHEY and CDR2 SVGEGT. Trimming cost V 0 bases and J 9 bases, with 18 bases left between them. The CDR3 has 17 amino acids. The CDR3 nucleotides are TGTGCCAGCAGTTACTCGGTATCAACAGGAGGTCCTTCACCCCTCCACTTT. Its translation is CASSYSVSTGGPSPLHF.

This clonotype was observed a handful of times. The chain links TRBV15 to TRBJ2-7; the D gene is possibly TRBD2 (6 bases). V was cut by 0 bases and J by 2 bases, with 14 bases left in between. Germline V lookup: CDR1 LNHNV, CDR2 YYDKDF (reference sequence). This CDR3 has 16 amino acids. CDR3 sequence: CATSRDFRGNPYEQYF. The DNA for the CDR3 is TGTGCCACCAGCAGAGATTTCCGGGGGAATCCCTACGAGCAGTACTTC.

This clonotype was seen more than once but under ten times. The rearrangement uses TRBV6-2 or TRBV6-3 and TRBJ1-4, with 7 nucleotides matching TRBD1. Germline-derived CDR1 and CDR2 are MNHEY and SVGEGT. The length of the CDR3 is 18 residues. The junction had 9 bases not matched to a gene; V was cut back by 0 bases and J by 2 bases. The CDR3 is CASSYSGPWTGTNEKLFF. The CDR3, as DNA: TGTGCCAGCAGTTACTCGGGACCTTGGACAGGCACTAATGAAAAACTGTTTTTT.